The source of this T cell receptor (beta chain) is a study of monozygotic twins with inflammatory bowel disease. TCRdb re-called the 5' RACE reads; one entry per CDR3 protein, DNA not given. The sample table sets out around 450,000 distinct CDR3 sequences. CDR1 is LGHDT, CDR2 YNNKEL, per germline (reference sequence). CDR3 length: 16 amino acids. The sequencing input was blood. The sequence came from a human donor with ulcerative colitis or Crohn's disease, or a healthy co-twin of an affected twin (not recorded which). The genes are TRBV3-1 and TRBJ2-5; TCRdb gives TRBD2 as the D gene, but with no DNA this cannot be confirmed. CDR3: CASSQNSGGAGETQYF.